This TCR beta chain derives from a study of cytomegalovirus exposure and HLA in healthy donors. Study-wide points: Among immune exposure information, only CMV serostatus was available. The listing of 150 to 200 TCR beta chains classed them as cytomegalovirus-associated.

After removal of 5 bases from V and 13 bases from J, the junction contained 14 bases not matched to a gene. Per germline, CDR1 MGHDK and CDR2 SYGVNS. CDR3 length equals 15 residues. On this clone itself: Its antigen is as yet unknown.

The PCR had 60 Vbeta and 13 Jbeta primers. Assay: immunoSEQ multiplex PCR; the TCRdb copy retains only in-frame clones and omits some. Here the sample spans about 140,000 clones, 79% being singletons. Sequenced: PBMCs. The V gene is TRBV25-1, the J gene TRBJ1-6; 7 nucleotides line up with TRBD1. The source is a man in his forties in good health and CMV-seropositive. DNA of the CDR3: TGTGCCAGCAGTTTTCAAGGGACAGTGAAGGGCCCCCTCCACTTT. Translating it yields CASSFQGTVKGPLHF.